This T cell receptor (beta chain) comes out of a study of T-cell memory formation after mild COVID-19. Study-wide points: Clones that got smaller from day 15 to 85 had even CD4/CD8, while clones growing later tipped toward CD4+.

Germline assignment: CDR1 SGHRS and CDR2 YFSETQ. Trimming took 2 bases from V and 4 from J; bases not matched to a gene: 7. The CDR3 is 15 amino acids. MiXCR, run by TCRdb on the 5' RACE reads, gives a single entry per CDR3 protein. The sample lists approximately 570,000 distinct CDR3 sequences; more than 15% were seen once. As concerns this clonotype: The antigen remains unidentified.

The V gene is TRBV5-1, the J gene TRBJ2-5; 8 bases align to TRBD1. The receptor was isolated from an adult woman who had mild COVID-19 (a few samples of this study predate the infection). Cell type and time point are not known. Sequenced input: PBMCs or a T cell subset sorted from them (not recorded which). The CDR3: CASSFGQGPRETQYF. As DNA, the CDR3 is TGCGCCAGCAGCTTTGGACAGGGTCCTCGAGAGACCCAGTACTTC. The complete variable domain, with remaining parts taken from reference TRBV5-1 and TRBJ2-5, reads KAGVTQTPRYLIKTRGQQVTLSCSPISGHRSVSWYQQTPGQGLQFLFEYFSETQRNKGNFPGRFSGRQFSNSRSEMNVSTLELGDSALYLCASSFGQGPRETQYFGPGTRLLVL.